This T cell receptor (beta chain) was recovered during a study of identical twins. TCRdb fed the 5' RACE reads into MiXCR, producing one record per CDR3 protein. The top ten clones hold more than 0.8% of a sample with around 480,000 distinct CDR3 sequences, roughly an eighth of them seen once. There are 18 residues in the CDR3. Germline values: CDR1 MDHEN, CDR2 SYDVKM. V was pared by 5 bases and J by 4 bases, with 16 bases of the junction left unmatched. The sample holds a few counts of this clonotype. These same data were also listed under a study on yellow fever vaccine responses in identical twins.

The source material was CD4+ T cells sorted from blood. The TCR sequence derives from a young woman in good health. This sequence joins TRBV28 and TRBJ2-5, with 10 nucleotides matching TRBD2. For the CDR3, the DNA is TGTGCCAGCAGTGGACGACTGGGAGCGGGAGGGCCGCCAGAGACCCAGTACTTC. Translated: CASSGRLGAGGPPETQYF.